Listed below are T cell receptor beta chains from one sample, sequenced in a study of PD-1 blockade in classical Hodgkin lymphoma. TCRdb's table, derived via immunoSEQ multiplex PCR, lists solely in-frame clones and lacks some. The sample consists of under 35,000 clones, around 90% of them appearing once. Material for sequencing was CD4+ T cells from blood. The source is a human donor with classical Hodgkin lymphoma. The CDR3 runs from the conserved cysteine through the conserved F or W. The order of the fields is J gene, V gene, clone size, D gene, CDR3 DNA, CDR3 protein. D genes are given only for firm matches. Not all rows give a size; the values are once, few, many and, for expanded clones, a class.

j_call: TRBJ2-7; v_call: TRBV9; clone_size: NA; d_call: TRBD2; cdr3_nt: TGTGCCAGCAGCCCGGCCTTTGGCGGGAGCTCCTACGAGCAGTACTTC; cdr3_aa: CASSPAFGGSSYEQYF
j_call: TRBJ2-7; v_call: TRBV20-1; clone_size: NA; d_call: NA; cdr3_nt: TGCAGTGTCACCGGGGGATACGAGCAGTACTTC; cdr3_aa: CSVTGGYEQYF
j_call: TRBJ2-5; v_call: TRBV11-2; clone_size: NA; d_call: TRBD2; cdr3_nt: TGTGCCACCTCACCCTTGGGACTAGCGGTACTTAAAACCCAGTACTTC; cdr3_aa: CATSPLGLAVLKTQYF
j_call: TRBJ1-5; v_call: TRBV28; clone_size: NA; d_call: NA; cdr3_nt: TGTGCCAGCAGTTACAGGATTAGCAATCAGCCCCAGCATTTT; cdr3_aa: CASSYRISNQPQHF
j_call: TRBJ2-7; v_call: TRBV5-1; clone_size: NA; d_call: TRBD1; cdr3_nt: TGCGCCACCAAGCCCGGGACAGGGGTCTACGAGCAGTACTTC; cdr3_aa: CATKPGTGVYEQYF
j_call: TRBJ2-7; v_call: TRBV6-5; clone_size: NA; d_call: NA; cdr3_nt: TGTGCCAGCAGTTATACTTCGAGGGGACCCGGAAGCGAGCAGTACTTC; cdr3_aa: CASSYTSRGPGSEQYF
j_call: TRBJ2-5; v_call: TRBV29-1; clone_size: NA; d_call: TRBD2; cdr3_nt: TGCAGCGCAGCGGGGACTAGCGGGGAGACCCAGTACTTC; cdr3_aa: CSAAGTSGETQYF
j_call: TRBJ2-4; v_call: TRBV6-4; clone_size: NA; d_call: TRBD2; cdr3_nt: TGTGCCAGCAGTGACTGGGCCTTTAGCGGGAGTTTAGCCAAAAACATTCAGTACTTC; cdr3_aa: CASSDWAFSGSLAKNIQYF
j_call: TRBJ1-2; v_call: TRBV6-5; clone_size: NA; d_call: TRBD1; cdr3_nt: TGTGCCAGCAGTTACTCGGGTCCAGGGGGCGCAGGAGGCTACACCTTC; cdr3_aa: CASSYSGPGGAGGYTF
j_call: TRBJ2-2; v_call: TRBV7-9; clone_size: NA; d_call: NA; cdr3_nt: TGTGCCAGCCCCCCCGACCGACAGGCGGCGAACACCGGGGAGCTGTTTTTT; cdr3_aa: CASPPDRQAANTGELFF
j_call: TRBJ2-3; v_call: TRBV19; clone_size: NA; d_call: NA; cdr3_nt: TGTGCCAGTACTCGGTCAGGCCCCACAGATACGCAGTATTTT; cdr3_aa: CASTRSGPTDTQYF
j_call: TRBJ2-5; v_call: TRBV12-5; clone_size: once; d_call: TRBD2; cdr3_nt: TGTGCTAGTGGTTTCACTAGCGGGAGGGTGGGAGAGACCCAGTACTTC; cdr3_aa: CASGFTSGRVGETQYF
j_call: TRBJ2-5; v_call: TRBV5-6; clone_size: NA; d_call: NA; cdr3_nt: TGTGCCAGCAGCTTGCATTCAGGCATACAAAAAGAGACCCAGTACTTC; cdr3_aa: CASSLHSGIQKETQYF
j_call: TRBJ2-1; v_call: TRBV5-1; clone_size: NA; d_call: NA; cdr3_nt: TGCGCCAGCAGCTTGACAGGTAACTCCTACAATGAGCAGTTCTTC; cdr3_aa: CASSLTGNSYNEQFF
j_call: TRBJ2-7; v_call: TRBV28; clone_size: NA; d_call: NA; cdr3_nt: TGTGCCAGCAGTCAAGAACCCGGGGCGCCCGGCTTC; cdr3_aa: CASSQEPGAPGF
j_call: TRBJ2-7; v_call: TRBV28; clone_size: NA; d_call: NA; cdr3_nt: TGTGCCAGCGGACCCTACGAGCAGTACTTC; cdr3_aa: CASGPYEQYF
j_call: TRBJ2-1; v_call: TRBV11-3; clone_size: NA; d_call: NA; cdr3_nt: TGTGCCAGCAGCTTAAATTGGGGGCAACAGCAGTTCTTC; cdr3_aa: CASSLNWGQQQFF
j_call: TRBJ1-2; v_call: TRBV5-4; clone_size: NA; d_call: NA; cdr3_nt: TGTGCCAGCAGCTTGCGGGGGAGCTATGGCTACACCTTC; cdr3_aa: CASSLRGSYGYTF
j_call: TRBJ1-3; v_call: TRBV4-3; clone_size: NA; d_call: NA; cdr3_nt: TGCGCCAGCAGCCAAGTAGTGACACCCATTGGAAACACCATATATTTT; cdr3_aa: CASSQVVTPIGNTIYF
j_call: TRBJ1-5; v_call: TRBV6-5; clone_size: NA; d_call: TRBD1; cdr3_nt: TGTGCCAGCAGCCCAGGACAGGGACGTCAGCCCCAGCATTTT; cdr3_aa: CASSPGQGRQPQHF
j_call: TRBJ2-3; v_call: TRBV29-1; clone_size: NA; d_call: NA; cdr3_nt: TGCAGCGGGAAGACCGGGCTTGGGGATACGCAGTATTTT; cdr3_aa: CSGKTGLGDTQYF
j_call: TRBJ2-4; v_call: TRBV9; clone_size: NA; d_call: NA; cdr3_nt: TGTGCCAGCAGCACAGGAAAGCGGAGCCAGGGAAACATTCAGTACTTC; cdr3_aa: CASSTGKRSQGNIQYF
j_call: TRBJ2-5; v_call: TRBV5-1; clone_size: NA; d_call: NA; cdr3_nt: TGCGCCAGCAGCTTGGCCTTGGGCTCGGGGGAGACCCAGTACTTC; cdr3_aa: CASSLALGSGETQYF
j_call: TRBJ1-2; v_call: TRBV28; clone_size: NA; d_call: TRBD1; cdr3_nt: TGTGCCAGCAGTTCAAGAGGGACAGGGAGAAGATATGGCTACACCTTC; cdr3_aa: CASSSRGTGRRYGYTF
j_call: TRBJ2-3; v_call: TRBV29-1; clone_size: once; d_call: NA; cdr3_nt: TGCAGCGGGGGAGTGAATACGCAGTATTTT; cdr3_aa: CSGGVNTQYF
j_call: TRBJ1-2; v_call: TRBV4-3; clone_size: NA; d_call: NA; cdr3_nt: TGCGCCAGCAGCCAAGACCTCCGGGACGGCTATGGCTACACCTTC; cdr3_aa: CASSQDLRDGYGYTF
j_call: TRBJ2-3; v_call: TRBV6-5; clone_size: NA; d_call: NA; cdr3_nt: TGTGCCAGCAGGAGGACGGCCTGGGGGACAGATACGCAGTATTTT; cdr3_aa: CASRRTAWGTDTQYF
j_call: TRBJ1-5; v_call: TRBV7-9; clone_size: NA; d_call: NA; cdr3_nt: TGTGCCAGCAGCTTAGCGGTGAATCAGCCCCAGCATTTT; cdr3_aa: CASSLAVNQPQHF
j_call: TRBJ1-2; v_call: TRBV6-5; clone_size: NA; d_call: NA; cdr3_nt: TGTGCCAGCAGTTATCAGGGCGGTCATGGCTACACCTTC; cdr3_aa: CASSYQGGHGYTF
j_call: TRBJ1-4; v_call: TRBV5-1; clone_size: NA; d_call: TRBD1; cdr3_nt: TGCGCCAGCAGGGAACAGGGGACCCCCGCGGCTAATGAAAAACTGTTTTTT; cdr3_aa: CASREQGTPAANEKLFF
j_call: TRBJ1-5; v_call: TRBV10-1; clone_size: NA; d_call: TRBD1; cdr3_nt: TGCGCCAGCAGTGGTATCGGACAGGGCCCGGGGGGCAATCAGCCCCAGCATTTT; cdr3_aa: CASSGIGQGPGGNQPQHF
j_call: TRBJ1-2; v_call: TRBV7-2; clone_size: few; d_call: NA; cdr3_nt: TGTGCCAGCAGCGCCTCTACGGCTGGCTACACCTTC; cdr3_aa: CASSASTAGYTF
j_call: TRBJ1-4; v_call: TRBV4-2; clone_size: NA; d_call: NA; cdr3_nt: TGTGCCAGCAGCCAAGATCCGGGGACTAATGAAAAACTGTTTTTT; cdr3_aa: CASSQDPGTNEKLFF
j_call: TRBJ2-3; v_call: TRBV7-3; clone_size: NA; d_call: NA; cdr3_nt: TGTGCCAGCAGCTTAGGTGGGCCGAGCACAGATACGCAGTATTTT; cdr3_aa: CASSLGGPSTDTQYF
j_call: TRBJ2-7; v_call: TRBV7-9; clone_size: NA; d_call: TRBD2; cdr3_nt: TGTGCCAGCAGCTTAGGTACAGCGGGAGGGGATGAGCAGTACTTC; cdr3_aa: CASSLGTAGGDEQYF
j_call: TRBJ1-4; v_call: TRBV2; clone_size: NA; d_call: TRBD1; cdr3_nt: TGTGCCAGCAGCGTCCCGGGACAGGTGTCTAATGAAAAACTGTTTTTT; cdr3_aa: CASSVPGQVSNEKLFF
j_call: TRBJ2-7; v_call: TRBV7-2; clone_size: NA; d_call: TRBD2; cdr3_nt: TGTGCCAGCAGCTCACCTAGCGGGAGGATCCCGGGCGAGCAGTACTTC; cdr3_aa: CASSSPSGRIPGEQYF
j_call: TRBJ2-3; v_call: TRBV5-4; clone_size: NA; d_call: NA; cdr3_nt: TGTGCCAGCAGCTTGGGAATAGGGGGTACAGATACGCAGTATTTT; cdr3_aa: CASSLGIGGTDTQYF
j_call: TRBJ2-1; v_call: TRBV29-1; clone_size: NA; d_call: NA; cdr3_nt: TGCAGCGTTGATGCTTGGGGCAATGAGCAGTTCTTC; cdr3_aa: CSVDAWGNEQFF
j_call: TRBJ2-3; v_call: TRBV7-2; clone_size: NA; d_call: TRBD2; cdr3_nt: TGTGCCAGCAGCCGCTGGACTAGCGGATTCACAGATACGCAGTATTTT; cdr3_aa: CASSRWTSGFTDTQYF
j_call: TRBJ2-2; v_call: TRBV7-2; clone_size: NA; d_call: NA; cdr3_nt: TGTGCCAGCAGCGTCACCGGGACTAACACCGGGGAGCTGTTTTTT; cdr3_aa: CASSVTGTNTGELFF
j_call: TRBJ2-1; v_call: TRBV19; clone_size: once; d_call: NA; cdr3_nt: TGTGCCAGTAGTCCCCAGCGAAGTGCCTACAATGAGCAGTTCTTC; cdr3_aa: CASSPQRSAYNEQFF
j_call: TRBJ1-5; v_call: TRBV19; clone_size: NA; d_call: TRBD1; cdr3_nt: TGTGCCAGTGCCACTGGGACAGGGGAGATTCAGCCCCAGCATTTT; cdr3_aa: CASATGTGEIQPQHF